A single sample gave rise to the 15 T cell receptor beta chains below, sequenced in a study of blood T cells in healthy people across ages. PCR was performed a second time for about 7 to 12 cycles using a sample-barcoded 5' primer and a J-beta primer mix. MiXCR was run by TCRdb on the 5' RACE reads, yielding one entry per CDR3 protein. The repertoire includes some 940,000 distinct CDR3 sequences, 25% to 30% of them detected once, and 10% sits in the top ten. The same sample was also studied in work on T cells of mothers and their children.

The sequenced sample was blood. The receptors were gathered from a woman between 35 and 50 years old in good health.

This clonotype was observed a handful of times. The rearrangement links TRBV27 to TRBJ2-1; either TRBD1 or TRBD2 may fit D (5 bases each). This CDR3 is built from 15 residues. Germline-derived CDR1 and CDR2 are MNHEY and SMNVEV (reference sequence). Between the trimmed V and J ends, which lost 6 bases and 7 bases, there was a span of 19 bases. The CDR3 loop is CASRPSGTLGNEQFF. The CDR3 DNA is TGTGCCAGCAGACCCTCCGGGACCCTAGGGAATGAGCAGTTCTTC.

This clonotype was recorded a few times. The chain couples TRBV5-5 to TRBJ2-5, with D possibly being TRBD2 (6 bases). The CDR3 totals 16 residues. CDR1 and CDR2 from the germline V gene are SGHKS and YYEKEE (reference sequence). The V end lost 4 bases, the J end lost 5 bases, and 21 bases lay between the germline ends. The CDR3 spells CASSLGLYPGEETQYF. DNA of the CDR3: TGTGCCAGCAGCCTGGGACTTTACCCCGGCGAGGAGACCCAGTACTTC.

This rearrangement joins TRBV18 to TRBJ1-4; no reliable D call. Trimming removed 3 bases from V and 8 bases from J, with 10 bases in between. Germline CDR1 and CDR2: KGHSH and LQKENI. The CDR3 runs 13 residues. The CDR3 coding sequence is TGTGCCAGCTCACCCGGTCCTGAAGAAAAACTGTTTTTT. Translating it yields CASSPGPEEKLFF.

This clonotype was counted only a few times. J is TRBJ1-2 and V is TRBV28; 9 bases align to TRBD1. Germline CDR1 and CDR2: MDHEN and SYDVKM. The CDR3 has 14 residues. V lost 7 bases and J lost 4; bases outside the gene matches: 7. CDR3 sequence reads: CASITTGGVYGYTF. CDR3 bases: TGTGCCAGCATTACGACAGGGGGAGTCTATGGCTACACCTTC.

This clonotype was recorded a few times. The gene calls are TRBV2 and TRBJ2-7, with 10 bases lining up with TRBD1. The CDR3 length is 15 residues. Trimming took 1 base from V and 4 from J; bases not matched to a gene: 4. Germline V gene lookup returns CDR1 SNHLY and CDR2 FYNNEI. For the CDR3, the DNA is TGTGCCAGCAGTGAAGGGACAGGGGGAGTTTACGAGCAGTACTTC. It translates to CASSEGTGGVYEQYF.

V gene TRBV6-4 combines with J gene TRBJ2-3; TRBD2 matches 10 bases. With 10 bases clipped from V and 8 bases from J, the junction kept 6 bases outside the gene matches. Per the germline V gene, CDR1 is MRHNA and CDR2 is SNTAGT. The CDR3 sequence is 12 residues long. This CDR3 is CATGTSVSTQYF. In DNA, the CDR3 is TGTGCCACCGGGACTAGCGTTTCTACGCAGTATTTT.

This chain links TRBV29-1 with TRBJ1-2; unclear D gene. The CDR3 is 11 amino acids. Germline CDR1 is SQVTM and CDR2 is ANQGSEA. Trimming took 7 bases from V and 4 from J, leaving 10 bases between them. CDR3 nucleotides: TGCAGCGGCCGCGTAGCCTATGGCTACACCTTC. It encodes CSGRVAYGYTF.

This clonotype was observed a handful of times. One junction end disagrees with the germline gene, perhaps due to a read error. V and J are TRBV7-9 and TRBJ1-5; no clear D gene. Germline V CDR1 and CDR2: SEHNR, FQNEAQ (reference sequence). The CDR3 totals 12 residues. CDR3 residues: CGSSLDFGTQHF. The CDR3 nucleotides read TGTGGCAGCAGCTTAGACTTTGGGACCCAGCATTTT.

As for this clonotype: One end of the junction fails to match germline, which may point to a read error. The rearrangement uses TRBV7-9 and TRBJ1-5, with a possible D match to TRBD1 (6 bases). The CDR3 loop spans 13 amino acids. Germline V gives CDR1 SEHNR, CDR2 FQNEAQ (reference sequence). Written as DNA, the CDR3 is TGCGCCAGCAGCCAAGAGGGGGTCCAGCCCCAGCATTTT. This gives the protein CASSQEGVQPQHF.

This chain joins TRBV28 and TRBJ1-2; D is possibly TRBD1 (5 bases). Trimming pared 7 bases from V and 5 bases from J, leaving 20 bases between. The CDR3 is 15 amino acids. Germline V gene data show CDR1 as MDHEN and CDR2 as SYDVKM. The chain's CDR3 is CASNIPRDGVYGYTF. In DNA, the CDR3 is TGTGCCAGCAATATTCCCCGGGACGGTGTATATGGCTACACCTTC.

As concerns this clonotype: A much larger clone is a single base away; this may be a read error. The chain carries TRBV7-9 and TRBJ2-7; perhaps TRBD2 as D (6 bases). The CDR3 loop spans 16 amino acids. CDR1 and CDR2 from the germline V gene are SEHNR and FQNEAQ (reference sequence). Trimming removed 6 bases at V and 7 bases at J, with 25 bases between. The CDR3 DNA reads as TGTGCCAGCAGTACGGGAGACCCCAGCTCCTACAATGAGCAGTACTTC. This gives the protein CASSTGDPSSYNEQYF.

In this sample, this clonotype turned up a few times. The V gene is TRBV4-2, the J gene TRBJ2-1; the D is unclear. This CDR3 contains 16 residues. CDR1 and CDR2 from the germline V gene are LGHNA and YNFKEQ. Deletions cut 0 bases from V and 0 bases from J, with 9 bases between. The CDR3 reads CASSQDSASSYNEQFF. For the CDR3, the DNA is TGTGCCAGCAGCCAAGATTCCGCAAGCTCCTACAATGAGCAGTTCTTC.

This clonotype was observed a handful of times. One end of the junction is discordant with germline, which a read error may explain. The genes are TRBV7-2 and TRBJ2-2; 10 bases align to TRBD2. CDR3 length equals 12 residues. Germline V lookup: CDR1 SGHTA, CDR2 FQGNSA. The CDR3 spells CANSGGVGELFF. DNA of the CDR3: TGTGCCAACAGCGGGGGGGTTGGGGAGCTGTTTTTT.

CDR3 protein: CASSSRGGYTDTQYF. CDR3 DNA sequence: TGTGCCAGCAGCTCCAGGGGCGGATACACAGATACGCAGTATTTT. The J gene is TRBJ2-3, the V gene TRBV5-6, with D maybe TRBD1 (6 bases). Germline assignment: CDR1 SGHDT and CDR2 YYEEEE. The CDR3 has 15 residues. Trimming left V 3 bases short and J 2 bases short, with 13 bases between. Combining the CDR3 with reference TRBV5-6 and TRBJ2-3 gives the whole variable domain DAGVTQSPTHLIKTRGQQVTLRCSPKSGHDTVSWYQQALGQGPQFIFQYYEEEERQRGNFPDRFSGHQFPNYSSELNVNALLLGDSALYLCASSSRGGYTDTQYFGPGTRLTVL.

V usage is TRBV28 and J usage is TRBJ2-7; no definite D call. Germline CDR1 reads MDHEN; CDR2 reads SYDVKM. CDR3 length: 14 amino acids. The V end lost 6 bases, the J end lost 0 bases, and 12 bases lay between the germline ends. The CDR3 nucleotides are TGTGCCAGCAGACCCGACGCGAGCTCCTACGAGCAGTACTTC. Protein sequence: CASRPDASSYEQYF.